This record covers a single T cell receptor beta chain. The antigen remains unidentified. As for time point: blood 4 weeks post-SBRT, at nephrectomy. The treatment was: 15 Gy SBRT to primary tumor, nephrectomy 4 weeks later. Nephrectomy followed 15 Gy stereotactic body radiation by 4 weeks. Clear cell pathology was present in this patient's renal cell carcinoma. This specimen comes from a study of radiation and T cells in renal cell carcinoma. Findings and caveats of the study: In blood, top tumor clones expanded by 2 weeks, shrinking by 4. Baseline intratumoral clonotype presence is unknown without pretreatment biopsies.

In germline, CDR1 is WSHSY, CDR2 SAAADI. The CDR3 is 14 residues long. V shed 1 base and J shed 4 bases, with 10 bases lying between them. TCRdb's copy holds only in-frame clones and misses some; the assay was immunoSEQ multiplex PCR. Among approximately 150,000 clones listed, 70% to 90% were seen once. This sample comprised blood, obtained from a patient whose treatment included radiotherapy and nephrectomy. The TCR originated in a woman in her forties or fifties with renal cell carcinoma. The chain carries TRBV10-2 and TRBJ1-2; D perhaps matches TRBD1 (5 bases). The CDR3 nucleotides are TGCGCCAGCAGTGAGTACGAGGGGCTCTATGGCTACACCTTC. Translated, it gives CASSEYEGLYGYTF.